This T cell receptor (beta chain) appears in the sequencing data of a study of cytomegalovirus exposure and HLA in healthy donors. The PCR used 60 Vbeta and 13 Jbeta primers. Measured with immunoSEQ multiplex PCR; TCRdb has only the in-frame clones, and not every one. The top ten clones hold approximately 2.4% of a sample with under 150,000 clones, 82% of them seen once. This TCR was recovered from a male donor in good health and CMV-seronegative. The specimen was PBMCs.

CDR3 region: CASSPGGWSTDTQYF. For the CDR3, the DNA is TGTGCCAGCAGCCCGGGAGGTTGGAGCACAGATACGCAGTATTTT. The rearrangement uses TRBV14 and TRBJ2-3; the match to TRBD2 covers 7 bases. J was trimmed by 0 bases and V by 4 bases; bases with no gene match: 4. The CDR3 spans 15 residues. CDR1 and CDR2 (germline): SGHDN, FVKESK.